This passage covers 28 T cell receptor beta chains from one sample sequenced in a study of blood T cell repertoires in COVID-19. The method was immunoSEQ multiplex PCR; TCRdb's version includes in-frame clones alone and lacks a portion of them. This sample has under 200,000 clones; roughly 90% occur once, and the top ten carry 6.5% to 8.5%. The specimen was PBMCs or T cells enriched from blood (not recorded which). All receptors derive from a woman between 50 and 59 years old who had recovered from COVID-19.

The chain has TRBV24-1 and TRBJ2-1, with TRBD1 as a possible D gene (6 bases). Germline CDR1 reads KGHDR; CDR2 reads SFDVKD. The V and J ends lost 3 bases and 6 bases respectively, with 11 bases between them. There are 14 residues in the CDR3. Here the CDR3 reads CATSDPGRGNEQFF. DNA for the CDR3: TGTGCCACCAGTGATCCCGGCAGGGGCAATGAGCAGTTCTTC.

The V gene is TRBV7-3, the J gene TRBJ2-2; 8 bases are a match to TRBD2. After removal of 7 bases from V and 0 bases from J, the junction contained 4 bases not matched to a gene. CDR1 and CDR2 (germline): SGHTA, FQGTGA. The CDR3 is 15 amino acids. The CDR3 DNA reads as TGTGCCAGCAAAGCGGGGGATACGAACACCGGGGAGCTGTTTTTT. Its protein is CASKAGDTNTGELFF.

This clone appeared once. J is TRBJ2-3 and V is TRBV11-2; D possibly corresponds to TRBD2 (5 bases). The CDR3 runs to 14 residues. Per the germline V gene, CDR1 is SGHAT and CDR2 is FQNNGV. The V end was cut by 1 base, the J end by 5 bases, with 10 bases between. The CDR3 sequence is CASSLGTGKDTQYF. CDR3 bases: TGTGCCAGCAGCTTAGGGACCGGGAAAGATACGCAGTATTTT. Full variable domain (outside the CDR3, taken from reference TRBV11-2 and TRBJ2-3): EAGVAQSPRYKIIEKRQSVAFWCNPISGHATLYWYQQILGQGPKLLIQFQNNGVVDDSQLPKDRFSAERLKGVDSTLKIQPAKLEDSAVYLCASSLGTGKDTQYFGPGTRLTVL.

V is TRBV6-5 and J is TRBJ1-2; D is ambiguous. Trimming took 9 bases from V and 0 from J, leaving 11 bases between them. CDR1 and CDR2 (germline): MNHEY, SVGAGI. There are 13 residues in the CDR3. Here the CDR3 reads CARRDPANYGYTF. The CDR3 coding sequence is TGTGCCAGGCGGGATCCAGCTAACTATGGCTACACCTTC.

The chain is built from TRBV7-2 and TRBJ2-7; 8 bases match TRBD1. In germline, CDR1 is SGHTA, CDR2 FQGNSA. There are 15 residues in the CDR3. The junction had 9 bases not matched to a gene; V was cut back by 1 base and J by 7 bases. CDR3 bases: TGTGCCAGCAGCTTAGTACCCAGGGGGCAAGGAGAGCAGTACTTC. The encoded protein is CASSLVPRGQGEQYF.

For the CDR3, the DNA is TGCAGCGGGGGGGAGAGGAATGGCTACACCTTC. Residues: CSGGERNGYTF. The genes are TRBV29-1 and TRBJ1-2; possibly TRBD1 for D (5 bases). CDR1 and CDR2 (germline): SQVTM, ANQGSEA. This CDR3 region has 11 residues. The V and J ends lost 7 bases and 6 bases respectively, with 12 bases between them. Supplemented by reference TRBV29-1 and TRBJ1-2, the full variable domain reads SAVISQKPSRDICQRGTSLTIQCQVDSQVTMMFWYRQQPGQSLTLIATANQGSEATYESGFVIDKFPISRPNLTFSTLTVSNMSPEDSSIYLCSGGERNGYTFGSGTRLTVV.

DNA for the CDR3: TGCGCCAGCAGCTTGGTTGAAGCTCAGGCGGGAAACACCATATATTTT. Its protein is CASSLVEAQAGNTIYF. The chain combines TRBV5-1 with TRBJ1-3; no definite D call. CDR1 and CDR2 (germline): SGHRS, YFSETQ. This CDR3 comprises 16 residues. Trimming took off 0 bases at V and 4 bases at J, with 14 bases between the two ends.

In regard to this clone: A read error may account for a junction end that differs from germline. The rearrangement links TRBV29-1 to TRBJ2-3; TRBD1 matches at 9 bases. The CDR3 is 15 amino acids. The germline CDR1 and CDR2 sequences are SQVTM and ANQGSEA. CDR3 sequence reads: CSVKDRGEDADTQYF. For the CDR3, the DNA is TGCAGCGTTAAAGACAGGGGGGAGGATGCAGATACGCAGTATTTT.

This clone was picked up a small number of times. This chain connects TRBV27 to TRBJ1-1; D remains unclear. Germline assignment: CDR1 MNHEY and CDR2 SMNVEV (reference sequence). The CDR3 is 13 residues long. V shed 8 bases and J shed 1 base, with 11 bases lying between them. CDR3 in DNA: TGTGCCAGCTGGCCGGCGGGGAACACTGAAGCTTTCTTT. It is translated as CASWPAGNTEAFF.

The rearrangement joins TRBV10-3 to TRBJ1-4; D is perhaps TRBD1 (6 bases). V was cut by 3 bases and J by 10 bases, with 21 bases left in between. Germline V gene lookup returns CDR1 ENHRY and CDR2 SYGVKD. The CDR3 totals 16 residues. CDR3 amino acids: CAISDSAGTRNGKLFF. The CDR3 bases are TGTGCCATCAGTGATTCCGCCGGGACAAGGAACGGAAAACTGTTTTTT.

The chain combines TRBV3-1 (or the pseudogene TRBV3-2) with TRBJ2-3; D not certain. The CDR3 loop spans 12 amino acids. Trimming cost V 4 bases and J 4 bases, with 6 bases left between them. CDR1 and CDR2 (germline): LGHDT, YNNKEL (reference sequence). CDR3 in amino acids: CASSRLADTQYF. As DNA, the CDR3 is TGTGCCAGCAGCCGACTGGCAGATACGCAGTATTTT.

The CDR3 bases are TGTGCCAGCAGCGCTAGCGGGGGGGGCCACCTTGGAGATACGCAGTATTTT. Its protein is CASSASGGGHLGDTQYF. The chain employs TRBV9 and TRBJ2-3; 12 positions match TRBD2. The J segment lost 5 bases and the V segment lost 3 bases, leaving 10 bases of the junction unmatched. CDR1 and CDR2 from the germline V gene are SGDLS and YYNGEE. This CDR3 contains 17 residues. Full variable domain (remainder filled in from reference TRBV9 and TRBJ2-3): DSGVTQTPKHLITATGQRVTLRCSPRSGDLSVYWYQQSLDQGLQFLIQYYNGEERAKGNILERFSAQQFPDLHSELNLSSLELGDSALYFCASSASGGGHLGDTQYFGPGTRLTVL.

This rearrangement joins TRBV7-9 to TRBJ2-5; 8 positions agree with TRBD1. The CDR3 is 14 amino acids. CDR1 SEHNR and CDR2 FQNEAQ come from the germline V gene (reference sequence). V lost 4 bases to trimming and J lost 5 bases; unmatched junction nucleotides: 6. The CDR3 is CASSSWTGWETQYF. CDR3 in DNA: TGTGCCAGCAGCTCATGGACAGGGTGGGAGACCCAGTACTTC.

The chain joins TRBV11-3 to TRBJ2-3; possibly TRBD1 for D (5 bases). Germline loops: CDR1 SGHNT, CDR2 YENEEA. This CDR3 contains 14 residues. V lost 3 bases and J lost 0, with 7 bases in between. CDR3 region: CASSFTGSTDTQYF. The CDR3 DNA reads TGTGCCAGCAGCTTCACAGGCAGCACAGATACGCAGTATTTT.

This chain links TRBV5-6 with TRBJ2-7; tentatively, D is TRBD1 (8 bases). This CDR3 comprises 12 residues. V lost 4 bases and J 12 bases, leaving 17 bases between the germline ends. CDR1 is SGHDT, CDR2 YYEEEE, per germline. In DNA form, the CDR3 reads TGTGCCAGCAGCCATGGGACAGGACTAGGGTACTTC. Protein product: CASSHGTGLGYF.

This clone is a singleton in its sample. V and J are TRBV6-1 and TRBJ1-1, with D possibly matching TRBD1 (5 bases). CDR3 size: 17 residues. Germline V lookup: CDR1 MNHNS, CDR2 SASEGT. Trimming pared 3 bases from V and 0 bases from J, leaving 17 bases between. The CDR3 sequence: CASSERGPIGVNTEAFF. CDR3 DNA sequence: TGTGCCAGCAGTGAGCGGGGCCCCATCGGAGTGAACACTGAAGCTTTCTTT.

The CDR3 loop is CASSLGGTGLYEQYF. The CDR3 nucleotides read TGTGCCAGCAGCTTGGGGGGGACAGGGTTATACGAGCAGTACTTC. The V gene is TRBV5-5, the J gene TRBJ2-7, with 9 bases that match TRBD1. V lost 0 bases and J lost 4; bases outside the gene matches: 5. Germline values: CDR1 SGHKS, CDR2 YYEKEE (reference sequence). The CDR3 length is 15 residues.

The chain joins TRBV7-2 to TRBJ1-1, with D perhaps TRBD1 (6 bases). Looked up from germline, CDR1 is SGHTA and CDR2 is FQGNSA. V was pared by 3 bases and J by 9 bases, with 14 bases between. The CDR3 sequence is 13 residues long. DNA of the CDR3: TGTGCCAGCAGCTTGGGGGCGTCCCCTCAAGCTTTCTTT. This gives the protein CASSLGASPQAFF.

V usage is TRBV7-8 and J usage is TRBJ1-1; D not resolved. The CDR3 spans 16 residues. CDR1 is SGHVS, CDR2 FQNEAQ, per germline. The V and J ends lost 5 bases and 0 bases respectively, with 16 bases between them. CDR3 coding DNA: TGTGCCAGCAGCCCCCTGGGCATCACCATGAACACTGAAGCTTTCTTT. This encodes CASSPLGITMNTEAFF. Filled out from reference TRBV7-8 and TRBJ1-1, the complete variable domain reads GAGVSQSPRYKVAKRGQDVALRCDPISGHVSLFWYQQALGQGPEFLTYFQNEAQLDKSGLPSDRFFAERPEGSVSTLKIQRTQQEDSAVYLCASSPLGITMNTEAFFGQGTRLTVV.

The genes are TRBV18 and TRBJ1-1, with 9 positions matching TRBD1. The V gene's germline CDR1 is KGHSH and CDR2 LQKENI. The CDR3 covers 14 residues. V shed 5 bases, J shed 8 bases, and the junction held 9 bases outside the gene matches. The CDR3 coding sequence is TGTGCCAGCTCATCCGGGACAGGGTGGTTAGAAGCTTTCTTT. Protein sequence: CASSSGTGWLEAFF.

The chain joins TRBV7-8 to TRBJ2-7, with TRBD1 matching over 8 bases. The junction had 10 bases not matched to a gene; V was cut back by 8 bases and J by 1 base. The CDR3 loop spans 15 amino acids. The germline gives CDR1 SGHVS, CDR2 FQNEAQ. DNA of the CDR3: TGTGCCAGCGCTCACTGGACAGGGCCATCCTACGAGCAGTACTTC. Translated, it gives CASAHWTGPSYEQYF.

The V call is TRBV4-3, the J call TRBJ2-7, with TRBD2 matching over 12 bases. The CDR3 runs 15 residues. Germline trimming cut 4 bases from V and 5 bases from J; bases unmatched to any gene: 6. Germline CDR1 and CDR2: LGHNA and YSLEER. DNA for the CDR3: TGCGCCAGCAGCCCAGGTAGACTAGCGGGGGACGAGCAGTACTTC. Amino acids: CASSPGRLAGDEQYF.

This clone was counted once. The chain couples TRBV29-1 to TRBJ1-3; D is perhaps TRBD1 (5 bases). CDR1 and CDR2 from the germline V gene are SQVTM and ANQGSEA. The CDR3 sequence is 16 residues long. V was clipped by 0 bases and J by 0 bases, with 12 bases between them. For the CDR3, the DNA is TGCAGCGTTGAAGAGGGGCTACGAAGCTCTGGAAACACCATATATTTT. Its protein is CSVEEGLRSSGNTIYF.

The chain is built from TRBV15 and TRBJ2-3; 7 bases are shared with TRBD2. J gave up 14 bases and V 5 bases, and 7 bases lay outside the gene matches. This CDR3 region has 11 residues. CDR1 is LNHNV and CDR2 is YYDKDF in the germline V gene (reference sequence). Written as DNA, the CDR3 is TGTGCCACCAGCGGAGCGGGGTCGTGGTATTTT. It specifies CATSGAGSWYF.

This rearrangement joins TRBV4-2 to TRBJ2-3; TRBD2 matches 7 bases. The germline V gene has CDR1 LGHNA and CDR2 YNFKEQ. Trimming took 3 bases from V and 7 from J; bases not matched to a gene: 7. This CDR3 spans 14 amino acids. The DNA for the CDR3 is TGTGCCAGCAGCCAGACCGGGGGAGGGTATACGCAGTATTTT. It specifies CASSQTGGGYTQYF.

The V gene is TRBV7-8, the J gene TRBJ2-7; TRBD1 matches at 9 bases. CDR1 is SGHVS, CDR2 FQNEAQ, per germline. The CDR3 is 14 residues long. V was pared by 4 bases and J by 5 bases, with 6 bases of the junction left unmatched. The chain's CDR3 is CASSSGQGVNEQYF. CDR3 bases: TGTGCCAGCAGCTCGGGACAGGGTGTGAACGAGCAGTACTTC.

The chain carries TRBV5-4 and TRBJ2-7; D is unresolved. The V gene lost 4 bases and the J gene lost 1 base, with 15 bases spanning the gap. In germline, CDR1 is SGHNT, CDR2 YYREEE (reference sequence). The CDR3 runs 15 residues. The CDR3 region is CASSPGRAYSYEQYF. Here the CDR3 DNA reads TGTGCCAGCAGCCCTGGTAGAGCATATTCCTACGAGCAGTACTTC.

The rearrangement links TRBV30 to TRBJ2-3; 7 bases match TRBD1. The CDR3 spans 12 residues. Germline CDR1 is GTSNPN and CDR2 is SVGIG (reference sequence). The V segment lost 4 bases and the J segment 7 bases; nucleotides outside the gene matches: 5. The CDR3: CAWNLRGNTQYF. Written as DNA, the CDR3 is TGTGCCTGGAACCTCAGGGGGAATACGCAGTATTTT.